This entry concerns a single T cell receptor beta chain. This entry is derived from a study of blood T cell repertoires in COVID-19. About the research overall: Samples representing acute and convalescent COVID-19 were sourced from the United States, Italy and Spain. T cells, B-cell-depleted T cells, or PBMCs supplied cDNA or gDNA.

Per the original data handling: How many nucleated cells were present was estimated from reference gene primer amplification. TCRdb keeps only in-frame clones here, not all; method: immunoSEQ multiplex PCR. D and trimming come from the DNA, and the V and J calls and clone size come from that table. The sample lists 35,000 to 45,000 clones; 80% to 90% were seen once. Germline V gives CDR1 MNHEY, CDR2 SVGAGI. J lost 11 bases, V lost 6 bases, and 15 bases had no gene match. The CDR3 extends over 15 amino acids. The clonotype comes from a man between 35 and 55 years old with active COVID-19. The specimen sequenced was peripheral blood. The V gene is TRBV6-5, the J gene TRBJ1-2, with 10 bases identical to TRBD1. DNA for the CDR3: TGTGCCAGCAGGGAGGGACAGGGGCCGGACCTGAGATACACCTTC. Protein sequence: CASREGQGPDLRYTF.